This T cell receptor beta chain stems from a study of blood T cell repertoires in COVID-19. Study-level information: The study drew acute and convalescent COVID-19 samples from the United States, Italy and Spain.

Some clones are missing from TCRdb's copy, which holds only in-frame ones; the method was immunoSEQ multiplex PCR. The sample lists some 99,000 clones, 80% to 90% occurring once. While infection was still active, Seattle patients were enrolled and then followed longitudinally. Deletions cut 6 bases from V and 2 bases from J, with 12 bases between. The length of the CDR3 is 14 residues. Per the germline V gene, CDR1 is SNHLY and CDR2 is FYNNEI. The specimen sequenced was peripheral blood. This TCR was recovered from a human donor with COVID-19, enrolled during active disease. The donor label of this sample is uncertain. The V and J genes are TRBV2 and TRBJ2-3; no definite D call. The CDR3 here is CASRVTEITDTQYF. The CDR3 nucleotides read TGTGCCAGCAGGGTGACGGAGATCACAGATACGCAGTATTTT.